The clone carrying this TCR beta chain came up many times. This specimen comes from a study of T cells in Graves' hyperthyroidism and ophthalmopathy. Trimming pared 0 bases from V and 5 bases from J, leaving 19 bases between. Germline V gives CDR1 SGHVS, CDR2 FQNEAQ. The CDR3 contains 17 residues. Amplification yielded TCR beta CDR3 regions, with RNA transcripts as the source. The TCR CDR3 was amplified in a first-round RT-PCR using the HTBI primer set. Each CDR3 protein gets one entry after TCRdb re-called the multiplex PCR reads with MiXCR. The sample carries nearly 250,000 distinct CDR3 sequences, about a sixth recorded once.

The chain joins TRBV7-8 to TRBJ2-5, with D perhaps matching TRBD1 (8 bases). The receptor's source is a woman between 18 and 30 years old with Graves' ophthalmopathy. The sample taken for sequencing was blood. In nucleotides, the CDR3 is TGTGCCAGCAGCTTAGCCGCGACAGGGGAGGGTTGGGAGACCCAGTACTTC. It yields the protein CASSLAATGEGWETQYF.